This T cell receptor (beta chain) was observed in a study of response to subunit inactivated influenza vaccine. This clonotype was picked up a small number of times. Its antigen is currently unknown. Study results and caveats: Only a handful of new T cells, the authors suggested, are recruited with each seasonal influenza vaccination.

This CDR3 contains 15 residues. The germline V gene has CDR1 SGHTA and CDR2 FQGNSA. The ends lost 1 base at V and 2 bases at J; junction bases unmatched: 5. In TCRdb, the RT-PCR reads were re-called with MiXCR into one record per CDR3 protein. Among about 500,000 distinct CDR3 sequences listed, approximately 17% were seen once. This chain uses TRBV7-2 with TRBJ2-7; 7 nucleotides match TRBD1. This receptor was obtained from a man aged 50 to 75 who received an inactivated influenza vaccine. Sequenced material: CD4+ T cells sorted from PBMCs, taken around 25 months after vaccination. The CDR3: CASSLVGTETYEQYF. Written as DNA, the CDR3 is TGTGCCAGCAGCTTAGTTGGGACAGAGACCTACGAGCAGTACTTC. Combining the CDR3 with reference TRBV7-2 and TRBJ2-7 gives the whole variable domain GAGVSQSPSNKVTEKGKDVELRCDPISGHTALYWYRQSLGQGLEFLIYFQGNSAPDKSGLPSDRFSAERTGGSVSTLTIQRTQQEDSAVYLCASSLVGTETYEQYFGPGTRLTVT.